This T cell receptor (beta chain) was obtained from a study of blood T cell repertoires in COVID-19. This clone was detected only once. This CDR3 contains 14 residues. Trimming took 3 bases from V and 4 from J, leaving 13 bases between them. CDR1 is SGHNT and CDR2 is YYREEE in the germline V gene (reference sequence). Sequencing used immunoSEQ multiplex PCR; TCRdb keeps in-frame clones, though not all of them. The sample holds some 70,000 clones; around 89% are singletons and the top ten take around 2.5%. The sequence was collected from a man aged 45-65 years with acute or convalescent COVID-19. The chain recombines TRBV5-4 with TRBJ1-2; D perhaps matches TRBD1 (6 bases). Sequencing input: peripheral blood. The DNA for the CDR3 is TGTGCCAGCAGCTCCTTACAGGGATTCTATGGCTACACCTTC. Residues: CASSSLQGFYGYTF.